One sample yielded the 19 T cell receptor beta chains listed below, sequenced in a study of control samples from healthy donors and cancer patients. Data came from immunoSEQ multiplex PCR; TCRdb stores just in-frame clones and leaves some out. Among roughly 86,000 clones, 91% were seen once, and the ten largest hold less than 20%. The sequenced material came from blood. All receptors come from a man aged 30 to 45 in good health.

J is TRBJ2-3 and V is TRBV25-1, with TRBD2 as a possible D gene (5 bases). Germline CDR1 MGHDK, CDR2 SYGVNS. The CDR3 covers 11 residues. V lost 3 bases and J 8 bases, leaving 6 bases between the germline ends. Here the CDR3 DNA reads TGTGCCAGCAGTGAGGGAGTTACGCAGTATTTT. It encodes CASSEGVTQYF.

The chain uses TRBV10-3 and TRBJ1-3, with 7 nucleotides matching TRBD1. This CDR3 has 17 amino acids. The J segment lost 4 bases and the V segment lost 2 bases, leaving 11 bases of the junction unmatched. Germline assignment: CDR1 ENHRY and CDR2 SYGVKD. CDR3 protein: CAISEVVEGARGNTIYF. The CDR3 DNA sequence: TGTGCCATCAGTGAGGTAGTGGAGGGGGCGCGAGGAAACACCATATATTTT.

The chain's CDR3 is CSVKQPGSTNEKLFF. The CDR3 DNA follows: TGCAGCGTCAAACAACCAGGGTCAACTAATGAAAAACTGTTTTTT. The J gene is TRBJ1-4, the V gene TRBV29-1; a weak D match, TRBD1 (5 bases). V was pared by 6 bases and J by 0 bases, with 14 bases between. Germline-derived CDR1 and CDR2 are SQVTM and ANQGSEA. The CDR3 runs 15 residues.

This sequence joins TRBV27 and TRBJ2-5; tentatively, D is TRBD1 or TRBD2 (5 bases each). The CDR3 runs to 14 residues. The germline V gene has CDR1 MNHEY and CDR2 SMNVEV (reference sequence). Trimming took off 6 bases at V and 9 bases at J, with 20 bases between the two ends. The chain's CDR3 is CASRPGTHPGAQYF. The CDR3 bases are TGTGCCAGCAGACCCGGGACGCATCCTGGGGCCCAGTACTTC.

In its sample, this clone was seen once. The gene calls are TRBV6-2 or TRBV6-3 and TRBJ2-1, with D perhaps matching TRBD2 (6 bases). Trimming took 4 bases from V and 3 from J, leaving 10 bases between them. CDR3 length equals 14 residues. Germline V gene data show CDR1 as MNHEY and CDR2 as SVGEGT. CDR3: CASSSGTGYNEQFF. The CDR3 DNA follows: TGTGCCAGCAGTTCAGGGACTGGCTACAATGAGCAGTTCTTC.

This chain joins TRBV7-2 and TRBJ2-3; 7 positions match TRBD2. CDR3 length: 16 residues. The germline CDR1 and CDR2 sequences are SGHTA and FQGNSA. Germline trimming cut 1 base from V and 0 bases from J; bases unmatched to any gene: 4. The CDR3 coding sequence is TGTGCCAGCAGCTTAGAAGCGGGGACTAGCACAGATACGCAGTATTTT. It is translated as CASSLEAGTSTDTQYF.

V gene TRBV3-1 (or the pseudogene TRBV3-2) combines with J gene TRBJ1-2; 10 nucleotides match TRBD1. Looked up from germline, CDR1 is LGHDT and CDR2 is YNNKEL (reference sequence). This CDR3 spans 15 amino acids. The trim removed 4 bases at V and 8 bases at J, leaving 10 bases unmatched. This chain's CDR3 is CASSLRRQGARGYTF. The CDR3 DNA follows: TGTGCCAGCAGCCTCCGGCGACAGGGGGCGCGGGGCTACACCTTC.

This clone was observed a single time. This rearrangement joins TRBV18 to TRBJ1-5; no definite D call. The CDR3 spans 15 residues. CDR1 KGHSH and CDR2 LQKENI come from the germline V gene. Trimming removed 2 bases from V and 0 bases from J, with 8 bases in between. The CDR3 protein is CASSPGGNSNQPQHF. DNA for the CDR3: TGTGCCAGCTCACCAGGCGGCAATAGCAATCAGCCCCAGCATTTT. The whole variable domain, filled in from reference TRBV18 and TRBJ1-5, reads NAGVMQNPRHLVRRRGQEARLRCSPMKGHSHVYWYRQLPEEGLKFMVYLQKENIIDESGMPKERFSAEFPKEGPSILRIQQVVRGDSAAYFCASSPGGNSNQPQHFGDGTRLSIL.

This chain links TRBV3-1 (or the pseudogene TRBV3-2) with TRBJ1-2, with D perhaps matching TRBD1 (6 bases). CDR1 and CDR2 (germline): LGHDT, YNNKEL (reference sequence). V lost 3 bases and J 6 bases, leaving 17 bases between the germline ends. The CDR3 sequence is 15 residues long. CDR3 nucleotides: TGTGCCAGCAGCCATAATTTAAGGGGGGCGGATGGCTACACCTTC. Encoded protein: CASSHNLRGADGYTF.

The V and J genes are TRBV19 and TRBJ1-2; no definite D call. This CDR3 spans 15 amino acids. Trimming left V 3 bases short and J 1 base short, with 12 bases between. Germline CDR1 is LNHDA and CDR2 is SQIVND (reference sequence). CDR3 sequence: CASSIGETVNYGYTF. For the CDR3, the DNA is TGTGCCAGTAGTATCGGTGAAACCGTTAACTATGGCTACACCTTC.

This chain links TRBV12-3 or TRBV12-4 with TRBJ1-1, with a possible D match to TRBD1 (6 bases). V lost 2 bases, J lost 11 bases, and 9 bases lay in between. This CDR3 comprises 11 residues. The CDR3 coding sequence is TGTGCCAGCAGTTTAAGGACAGTGGCTTTCTTT. It specifies CASSLRTVAFF.

The DNA of the CDR3 is TGTGCCAGCAGAAGTCATGGGTCGGGTAACTATGGCTACACCTTC. Protein product: CASRSHGSGNYGYTF. The chain employs TRBV6-5 and TRBJ1-2; D is undetermined. Trimming pared 6 bases from V and 1 base from J, leaving 15 bases between. Germline V gives CDR1 MNHEY, CDR2 SVGAGI. There are 15 residues in the CDR3.

The V call is TRBV2, the J call TRBJ2-1, with TRBD2 matching 11 bases. J was trimmed by 0 bases and V by 6 bases; bases with no gene match: 4. The CDR3 consists of 16 residues. The germline V gene encodes CDR1 SNHLY and CDR2 FYNNEI. CDR3 in amino acids: CASRTGTSGSYNEQFF. Here the CDR3 DNA reads TGTGCCAGCAGGACCGGGACTAGCGGCTCCTACAATGAGCAGTTCTTC. The complete variable domain, with remaining parts taken from reference TRBV2 and TRBJ2-1, reads EPEVTQTPSHQVTQMGQEVILRCVPISNHLYFYWYRQILGQKVEFLVSFYNNEISEKSEIFDDQFSVERPDGSNFTLKIRSTKLEDSAMYFCASRTGTSGSYNEQFFGPGTRLTVL.

The gene calls are TRBV7-8 and TRBJ2-5, with 13 bases fitting TRBD2. This CDR3 has 19 amino acids. With 1 base clipped from V and 4 bases from J, the junction kept 12 bases outside the gene matches. CDR1 is SGHVS, CDR2 FQNEAQ, per germline. CDR3 bases: TGTGCCAGCAGCTTAGAGGGACTAGCGGGGACGACTTTAAGAGAGACCCAGTACTTC. Translation gives CASSLEGLAGTTLRETQYF.

The chain employs TRBV4-3 and TRBJ2-7; 11 nucleotides agree with TRBD2. The CDR3 is made up of 19 amino acids. Trimming took 0 bases from V and 6 from J; bases not matched to a gene: 16. In germline, CDR1 is LGHNA, CDR2 YSLEER. CDR3 DNA: TGCGCCAGCAGCCAAGATCATAGCGGGGGGGCTGAGTTTCTTGGCGAGCAGTACTTC. Translated, it gives CASSQDHSGGAEFLGEQYF.

In its sample, this clone was seen once. The chain combines TRBV6-2 or TRBV6-3 with TRBJ2-2; 7 bases align to TRBD1. CDR1 and CDR2 from the germline V gene are MNHEY and SVGEGT. Unmatched junction bases numbered 4, after V lost 2 bases and J lost 4 bases. This CDR3 has 15 amino acids. The CDR3 region is CASSYLGTATGELFF. The CDR3 coding sequence is TGTGCCAGCAGTTACCTGGGGACAGCCACCGGGGAGCTGTTTTTT.

The chain carries TRBV5-1 and TRBJ1-2, with D possibly being TRBD1 (5 bases). V lost 2 bases and J 6 bases, leaving 11 bases between the germline ends. The CDR3 has 13 amino acids. Germline assignment: CDR1 SGHRS and CDR2 YFSETQ. Written as DNA, the CDR3 is TGCGCCAGCAGCTTCAGGGAAGGAAATGGCTACACCTTC. Translating gives CASSFREGNGYTF.

The chain joins TRBV7-8 to TRBJ2-1; a weak D match, TRBD2 (5 bases). Trimming pared 2 bases from V and 6 bases from J, leaving 20 bases between. This CDR3 contains 17 residues. CDR1 is SGHVS, CDR2 FQNEAQ, per germline. CDR3 nucleotide sequence: TGTGCCAGCAGCTTACTCCTAGCCCGGGCACTCTTCAATGAGCAGTTCTTC. Its protein product is CASSLLLARALFNEQFF.

This clone showed up just once. The gene calls are TRBV4-2 and TRBJ1-2; 7 nucleotides line up with TRBD1. Germline assignment: CDR1 LGHNA and CDR2 YNFKEQ. CDR3 length: 16 amino acids. The junction had 4 bases not matched to a gene; V was cut back by 0 bases and J by 0 bases. In DNA form, the CDR3 reads TGTGCCAGCAGCCAAGATCGGCAGGGGGCTAACTATGGCTACACCTTC. It translates to CASSQDRQGANYGYTF.